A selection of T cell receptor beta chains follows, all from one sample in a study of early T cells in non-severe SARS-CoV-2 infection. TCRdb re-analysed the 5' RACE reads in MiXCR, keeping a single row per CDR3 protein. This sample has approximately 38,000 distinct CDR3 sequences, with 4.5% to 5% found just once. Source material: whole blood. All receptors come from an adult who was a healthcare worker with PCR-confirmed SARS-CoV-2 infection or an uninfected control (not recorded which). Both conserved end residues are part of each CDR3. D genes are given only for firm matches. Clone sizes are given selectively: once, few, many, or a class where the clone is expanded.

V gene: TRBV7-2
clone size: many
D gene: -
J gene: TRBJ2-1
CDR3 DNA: TGTGCCAGCAGCTCCCCGAATAGCGATGAGCAGTTCTTC
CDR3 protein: CASSSPNSDEQFF

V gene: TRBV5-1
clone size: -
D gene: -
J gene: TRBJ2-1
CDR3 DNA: TGCGCCAGTTCGGACAGAGCGTCCAACAATGAGCAGTTCTTC
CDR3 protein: CASSDRASNNEQFF

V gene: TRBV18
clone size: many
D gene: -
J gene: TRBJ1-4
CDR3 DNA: TGTGCCAGCTCACCACGGACAGATGAAAAACTGTTTTTT
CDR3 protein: CASSPRTDEKLFF

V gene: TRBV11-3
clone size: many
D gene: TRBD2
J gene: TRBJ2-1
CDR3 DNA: TGTGCCAGCAGCACCGGGACTACTAACAATGAGCAGTTCTTC
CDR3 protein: CASSTGTTNNEQFF

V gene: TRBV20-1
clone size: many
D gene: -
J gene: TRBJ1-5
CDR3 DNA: TGCAGTGCTAGAGGGGCCGGGGGAAATCAGCCCCAGCATTTT
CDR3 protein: CSARGAGGNQPQHF

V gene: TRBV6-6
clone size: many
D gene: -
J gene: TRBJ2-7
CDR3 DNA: TGTGCCAGCAGTTACTCGATCCTACCCAGGGCAGAGAACCCCTACGAGCAGTACTTC
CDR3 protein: CASSYSILPRAENPYEQYF

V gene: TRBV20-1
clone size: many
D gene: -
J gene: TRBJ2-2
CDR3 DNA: TGCAGTGCTAGAGTTGAGGGCACCATAAACACCGGGGAGCTGTTTTTT
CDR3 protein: CSARVEGTINTGELFF

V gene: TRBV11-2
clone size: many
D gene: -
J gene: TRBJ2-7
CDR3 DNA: TGTGCCAGCAGCCTCGGTCCGGGACACCAATACGAGCAGTACTTC
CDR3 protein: CASSLGPGHQYEQYF

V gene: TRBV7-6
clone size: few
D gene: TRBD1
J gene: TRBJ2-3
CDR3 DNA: TGTGCCAGCAGTCCCACCGGGACAGAGGGAGATACGCAGTATTTT
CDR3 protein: CASSPTGTEGDTQYF

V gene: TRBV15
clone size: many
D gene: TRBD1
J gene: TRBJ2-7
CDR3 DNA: TGTGCCACCAGCAGTATGACAGGGTACTCCTACGAGCAGTACTTC
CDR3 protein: CATSSMTGYSYEQYF

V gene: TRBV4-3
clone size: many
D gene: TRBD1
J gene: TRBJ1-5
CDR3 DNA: TGCGCCAGCAGCCAGGACAGGGGAGGATTGGAAGGGGGAAACCAGCATTTT
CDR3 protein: CASSQDRGGLEGGNQHF

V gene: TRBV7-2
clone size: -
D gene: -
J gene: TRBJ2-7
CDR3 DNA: TGTGCCAGCAGCTTTGATGGGGGCCCCTACGAGCAGTACTTC
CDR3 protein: CASSFDGGPYEQYF

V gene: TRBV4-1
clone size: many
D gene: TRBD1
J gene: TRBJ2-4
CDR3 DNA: TGCGCCAGCAGCCCGGGACAGGGGAACATTCAGTACTTC
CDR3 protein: CASSPGQGNIQYF

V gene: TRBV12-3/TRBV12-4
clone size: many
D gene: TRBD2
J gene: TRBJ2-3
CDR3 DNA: TGTGCCAGCAGACCGGGACTAGTAACAGATACGCAGTATTTT
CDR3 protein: CASRPGLVTDTQYF

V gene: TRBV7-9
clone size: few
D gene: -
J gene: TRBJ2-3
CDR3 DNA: TGTGCCAGCAGCCTCGGCCTCGTGAGCACAGATACGCAGTATTTT
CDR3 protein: CASSLGLVSTDTQYF

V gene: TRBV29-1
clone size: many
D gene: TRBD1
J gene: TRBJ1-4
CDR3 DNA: TGCAGCGGATTAGGGACAGGGGCCGCTCCCGGTGAAAAACTGTTTTTT
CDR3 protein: CSGLGTGAAPGEKLFF

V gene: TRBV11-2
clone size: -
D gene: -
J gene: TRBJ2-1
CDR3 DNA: TGTGCCAGCAGCCACATTAGATCCGATGGTGAGCAGTTCTTC
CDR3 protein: CASSHIRSDGEQFF

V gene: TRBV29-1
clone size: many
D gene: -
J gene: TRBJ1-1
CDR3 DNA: TGCAGCGTTAAGGGGAGACAGGTAATGAACACTGAAGCTTTCTTT
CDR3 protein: CSVKGRQVMNTEAFF

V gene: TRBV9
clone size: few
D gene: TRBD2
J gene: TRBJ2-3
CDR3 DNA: TGTGCCAGCAGCGTAGAAGCGGGAACTACGGGGGATACGCAGTATTTT
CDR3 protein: CASSVEAGTTGDTQYF

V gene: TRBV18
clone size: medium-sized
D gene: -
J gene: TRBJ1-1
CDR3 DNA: TGTGCCAGCTCACCACCGGGGGGGAACACTGAAGCTTTCTTT
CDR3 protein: CASSPPGGNTEAFF

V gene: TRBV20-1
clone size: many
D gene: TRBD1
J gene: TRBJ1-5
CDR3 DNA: TGCAGTGCTCATACGGGACAGGGGGCCTCTCAGCCCCAGCATTTT
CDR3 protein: CSAHTGQGASQPQHF

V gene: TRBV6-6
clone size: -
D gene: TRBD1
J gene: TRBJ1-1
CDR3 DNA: TGTGCCAGCAGGAAGGGGGCTATCGACACTGAAGCTTTCTTT
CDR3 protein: CASRKGAIDTEAFF

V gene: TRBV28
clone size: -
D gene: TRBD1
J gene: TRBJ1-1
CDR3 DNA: TGTGCCAGCAGTTCGGGACAGGGAGACACTGAAGCTTTCTTT
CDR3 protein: CASSSGQGDTEAFF

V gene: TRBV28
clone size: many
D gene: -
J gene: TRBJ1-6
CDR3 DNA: TGTGCCAGTTGCCTTGGTTCACCCCTCCACTTT
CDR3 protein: CASCLGSPLHF

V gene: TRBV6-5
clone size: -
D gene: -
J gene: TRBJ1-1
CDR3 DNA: TGTGCCAGCAGCGCGGGACCGACACCCAACACTGAAGCTTTCTTT
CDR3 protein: CASSAGPTPNTEAFF

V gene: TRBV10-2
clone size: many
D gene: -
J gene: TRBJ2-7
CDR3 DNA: TGCGCCAGCATGATCAGGGTTGGGGGCTACGAGCAGTACTTC
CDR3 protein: CASMIRVGGYEQYF

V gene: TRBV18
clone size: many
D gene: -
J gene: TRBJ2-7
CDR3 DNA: TGTGCCAGCGTGGGACCCCAATTAGTCTACGAGCAGTACTTC
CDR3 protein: CASVGPQLVYEQYF

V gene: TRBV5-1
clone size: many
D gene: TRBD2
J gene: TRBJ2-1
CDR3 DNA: TGCGCCAGCAGCTTGAGGCGGGGACTAAGTGATGAGCAGTTCTTC
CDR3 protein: CASSLRRGLSDEQFF

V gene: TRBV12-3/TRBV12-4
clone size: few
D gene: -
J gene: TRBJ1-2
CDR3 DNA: TGTGCCAGCAGTTTGGGCCCCTATGGCTACACCTTC
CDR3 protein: CASSLGPYGYTF

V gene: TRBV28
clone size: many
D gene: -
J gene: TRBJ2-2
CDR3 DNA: TGTGCCAGCAGCCTCTCCGACAGGTTTTATGACACCGGGGAGCTGTTTTTT
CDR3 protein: CASSLSDRFYDTGELFF

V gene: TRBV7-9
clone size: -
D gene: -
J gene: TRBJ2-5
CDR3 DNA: TGTGCCAGCAGCTTCAGGGGGGCCAAACAAGAGACCCAGTACTTC
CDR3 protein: CASSFRGAKQETQYF

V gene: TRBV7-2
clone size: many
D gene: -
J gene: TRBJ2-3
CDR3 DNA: TGTGCCAGCAGCACCACCCAGGGTTCAGATACGCAGTATTTT
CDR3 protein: CASSTTQGSDTQYF

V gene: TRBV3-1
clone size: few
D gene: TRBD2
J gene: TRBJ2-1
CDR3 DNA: TGTGCCAGCAGCGAGAGACTAGCCTATGATGAGCAGTTCTTC
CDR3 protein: CASSERLAYDEQFF

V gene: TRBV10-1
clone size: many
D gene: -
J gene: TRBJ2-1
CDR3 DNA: TGCGCCAGCAGTGATGGGTTTGAGCAGTTCTTC
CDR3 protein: CASSDGFEQFF

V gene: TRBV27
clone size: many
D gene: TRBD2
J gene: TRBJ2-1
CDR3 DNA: TGTGCCAGCAGTTTATCGGGGACTAGCGGTTACAATGAGCAGTTCTTC
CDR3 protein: CASSLSGTSGYNEQFF

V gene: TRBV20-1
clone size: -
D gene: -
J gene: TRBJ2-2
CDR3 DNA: TGCAGTGCTAGCGGGGCGGTGGGTACCGGGGAGCTGTTTTTT
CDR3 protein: CSASGAVGTGELFF

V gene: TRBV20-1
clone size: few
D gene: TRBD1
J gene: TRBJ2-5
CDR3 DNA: TGCAGTGCAAAAGACTGGACAGGGTTAAGGGAGACCCAGTACTTC
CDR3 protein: CSAKDWTGLRETQYF

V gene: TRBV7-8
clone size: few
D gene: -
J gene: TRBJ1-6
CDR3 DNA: TGTGCCAGCAGCTTAGCACAGTTAAGCTCCTATAATTCACCCCTCCACTTT
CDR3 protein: CASSLAQLSSYNSPLHF

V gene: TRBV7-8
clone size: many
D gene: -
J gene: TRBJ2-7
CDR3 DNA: TGTGCCAGCAGCCCAAAGCAGGCGACCTACGAGCAGTACTTC
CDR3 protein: CASSPKQATYEQYF

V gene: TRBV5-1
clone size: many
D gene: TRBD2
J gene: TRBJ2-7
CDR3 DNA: TGCGCCAGCAGCTTATCTACTAGCGGGCCTCCGAACGAGCAGTACTTC
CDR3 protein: CASSLSTSGPPNEQYF

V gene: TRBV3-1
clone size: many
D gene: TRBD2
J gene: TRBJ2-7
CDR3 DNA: TGTGCCAGCAGCTCCCAGGGAGGTGGCGGGGGGTATTCTGGAGAGCAGTACTTC
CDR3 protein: CASSSQGGGGGYSGEQYF

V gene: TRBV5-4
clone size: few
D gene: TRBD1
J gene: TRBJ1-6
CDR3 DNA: TGTGCCAGCAGCGTAATGACAGGGTACAACTCACCCCTCCACTTT
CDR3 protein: CASSVMTGYNSPLHF

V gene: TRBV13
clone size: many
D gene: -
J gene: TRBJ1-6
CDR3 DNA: TGTGCCAGCAGCTCACGACAGAACTCCTATAATTCACCCCTCCACTTT
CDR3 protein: CASSSRQNSYNSPLHF

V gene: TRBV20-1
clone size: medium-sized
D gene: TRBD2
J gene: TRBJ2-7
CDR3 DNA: TGCAGTGCTAGACACACAAACCAAGGACTAGCGGGAGCCTACGAGCAGTACTTC
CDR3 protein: CSARHTNQGLAGAYEQYF

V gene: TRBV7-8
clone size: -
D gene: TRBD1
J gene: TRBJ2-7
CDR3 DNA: TGTGCCAGCAGCTATCCGGGACAGGGGGCCTACGAGCAGTACTTC
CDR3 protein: CASSYPGQGAYEQYF

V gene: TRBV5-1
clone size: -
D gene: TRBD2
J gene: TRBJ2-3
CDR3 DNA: TGCGCCAGCAGCCCTAGCGGTAGCACAGATACGCAGTATTTT
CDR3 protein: CASSPSGSTDTQYF

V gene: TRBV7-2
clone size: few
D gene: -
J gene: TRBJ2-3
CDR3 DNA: TGTGCCAGCAGCCTACGTTCGCGCCTCACAGATACGCAGTATTTT
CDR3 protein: CASSLRSRLTDTQYF

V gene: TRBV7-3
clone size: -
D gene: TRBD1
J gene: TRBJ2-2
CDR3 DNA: TGTGCCAGCAGCCCCATCCCAGGGACAGTCGGAACCGGGGAGCTGTTTTTT
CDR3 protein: CASSPIPGTVGTGELFF

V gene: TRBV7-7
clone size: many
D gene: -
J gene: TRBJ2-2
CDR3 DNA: TGTGCCAGCAGCCTGGGGACGTCATGGCCCGGGGAGCTGTTTTTT
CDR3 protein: CASSLGTSWPGELFF